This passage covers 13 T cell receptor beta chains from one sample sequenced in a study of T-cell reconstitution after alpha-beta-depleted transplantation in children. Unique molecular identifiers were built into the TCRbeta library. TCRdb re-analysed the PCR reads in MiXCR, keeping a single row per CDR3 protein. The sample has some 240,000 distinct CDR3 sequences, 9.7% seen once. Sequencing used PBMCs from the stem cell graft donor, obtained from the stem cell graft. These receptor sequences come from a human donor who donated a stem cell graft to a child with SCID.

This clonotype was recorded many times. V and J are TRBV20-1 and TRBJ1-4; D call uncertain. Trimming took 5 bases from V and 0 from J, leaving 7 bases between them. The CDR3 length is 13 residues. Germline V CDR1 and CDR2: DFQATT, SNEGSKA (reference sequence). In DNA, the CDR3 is TGCAGTGCTCAGGCTTCAACTAATGAAAAACTGTTTTTT. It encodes CSAQASTNEKLFF.

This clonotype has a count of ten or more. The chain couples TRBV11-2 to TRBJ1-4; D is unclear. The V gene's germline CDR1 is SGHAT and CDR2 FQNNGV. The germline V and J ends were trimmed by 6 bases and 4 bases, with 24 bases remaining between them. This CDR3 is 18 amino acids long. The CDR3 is CASSWSPQRPASNEKLFF. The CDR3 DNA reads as TGTGCCAGCAGTTGGTCCCCCCAGAGGCCCGCGAGTAATGAAAAACTGTTTTTT.

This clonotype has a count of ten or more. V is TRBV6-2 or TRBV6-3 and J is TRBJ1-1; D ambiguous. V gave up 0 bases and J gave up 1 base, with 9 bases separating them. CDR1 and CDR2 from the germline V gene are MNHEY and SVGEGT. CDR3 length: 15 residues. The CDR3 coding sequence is TGTGCCAGCAGTTACTCCGTCAGATCGAACACTGAAGCTTTCTTT. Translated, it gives CASSYSVRSNTEAFF.

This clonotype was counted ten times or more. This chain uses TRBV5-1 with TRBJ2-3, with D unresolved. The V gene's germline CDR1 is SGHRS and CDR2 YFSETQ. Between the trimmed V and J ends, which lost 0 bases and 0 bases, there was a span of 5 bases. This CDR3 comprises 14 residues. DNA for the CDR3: TGCGCCAGCAGCTTGGCCATCAGCACAGATACGCAGTATTTT. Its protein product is CASSLAISTDTQYF.

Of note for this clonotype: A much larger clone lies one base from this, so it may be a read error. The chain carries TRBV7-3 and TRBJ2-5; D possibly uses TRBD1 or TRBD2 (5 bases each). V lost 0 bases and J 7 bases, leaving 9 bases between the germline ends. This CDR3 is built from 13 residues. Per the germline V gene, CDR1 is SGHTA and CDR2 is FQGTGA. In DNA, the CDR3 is TGTGCCAGCAGCTTAACGGATGGGGGGACCCAGTACTTC. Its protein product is CASSLTDGGTQYF.

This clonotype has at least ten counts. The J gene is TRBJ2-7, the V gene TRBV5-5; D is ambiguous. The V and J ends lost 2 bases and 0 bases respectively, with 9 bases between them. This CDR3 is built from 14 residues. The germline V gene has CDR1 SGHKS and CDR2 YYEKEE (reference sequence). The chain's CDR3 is CASSLRAVSYEQYF. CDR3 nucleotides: TGTGCCAGCAGCTTACGGGCGGTCTCCTACGAGCAGTACTTC.

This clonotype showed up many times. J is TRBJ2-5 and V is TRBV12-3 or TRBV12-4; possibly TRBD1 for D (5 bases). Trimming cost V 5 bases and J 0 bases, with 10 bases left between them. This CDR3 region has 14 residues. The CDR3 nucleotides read TGTGCCAGCAGTCTCCGACAGCACCAAGAGACCCAGTACTTC. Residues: CASSLRQHQETQYF.

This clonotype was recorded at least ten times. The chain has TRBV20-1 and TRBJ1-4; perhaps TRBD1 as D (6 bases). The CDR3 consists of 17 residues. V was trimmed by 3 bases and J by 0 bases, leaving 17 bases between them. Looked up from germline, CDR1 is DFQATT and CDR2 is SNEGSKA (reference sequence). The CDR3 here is CSARGWGTRATNEKLFF. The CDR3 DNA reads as TGCAGTGCTAGGGGTTGGGGGACAAGAGCAACTAATGAAAAACTGTTTTTT.

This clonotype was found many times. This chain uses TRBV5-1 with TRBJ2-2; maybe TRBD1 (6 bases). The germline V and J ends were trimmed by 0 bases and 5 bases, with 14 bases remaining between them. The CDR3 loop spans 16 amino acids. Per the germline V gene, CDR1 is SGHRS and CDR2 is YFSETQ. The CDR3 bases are TGCGCCAGCAGCTTGGGCTCTGGGACAACAACCGGGGAGCTGTTTTTT. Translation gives CASSLGSGTTTGELFF.

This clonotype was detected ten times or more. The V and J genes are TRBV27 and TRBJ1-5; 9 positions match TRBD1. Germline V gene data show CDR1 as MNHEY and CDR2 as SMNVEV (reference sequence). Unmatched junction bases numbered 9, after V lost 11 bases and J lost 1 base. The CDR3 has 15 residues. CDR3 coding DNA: TGTGCCTGTCAGAGGACAGGGGAGAGCAATCAGCCCCAGCATTTT. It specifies CACQRTGESNQPQHF.

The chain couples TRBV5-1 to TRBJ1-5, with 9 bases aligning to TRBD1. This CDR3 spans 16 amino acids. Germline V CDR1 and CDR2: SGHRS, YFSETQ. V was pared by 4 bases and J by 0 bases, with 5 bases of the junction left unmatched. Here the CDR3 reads CASSQRDRASNQPQHF. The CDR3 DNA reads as TGCGCCAGCAGCCAGAGGGACAGGGCTAGCAATCAGCCCCAGCATTTT.

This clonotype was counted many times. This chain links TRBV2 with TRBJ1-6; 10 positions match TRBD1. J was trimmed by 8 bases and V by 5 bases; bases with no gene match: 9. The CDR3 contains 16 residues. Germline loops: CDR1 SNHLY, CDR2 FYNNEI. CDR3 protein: CASSRQGAKLDSPLHF. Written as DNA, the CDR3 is TGTGCCAGCAGTAGACAGGGGGCGAAACTGGATTCACCCCTCCACTTT.

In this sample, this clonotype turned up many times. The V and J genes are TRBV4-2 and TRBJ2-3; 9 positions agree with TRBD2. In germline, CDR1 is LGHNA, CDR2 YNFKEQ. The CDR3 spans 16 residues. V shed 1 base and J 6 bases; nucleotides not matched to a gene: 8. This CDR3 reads CASSQGTAGGMDTQYF. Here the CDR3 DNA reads TGTGCCAGCAGCCAAGGTACAGCGGGGGGAATGGATACGCAGTATTTT.